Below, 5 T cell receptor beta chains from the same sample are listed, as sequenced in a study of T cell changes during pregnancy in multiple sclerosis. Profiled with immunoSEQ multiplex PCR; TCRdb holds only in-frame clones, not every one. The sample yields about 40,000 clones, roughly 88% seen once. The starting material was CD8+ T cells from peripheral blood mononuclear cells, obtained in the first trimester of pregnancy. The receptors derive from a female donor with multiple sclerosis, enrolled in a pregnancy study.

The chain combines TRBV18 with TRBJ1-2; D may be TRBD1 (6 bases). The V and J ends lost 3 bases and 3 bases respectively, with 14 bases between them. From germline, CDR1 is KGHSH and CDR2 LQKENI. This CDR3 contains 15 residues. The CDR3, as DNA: TGTGCCAGCTCACCGGGGATACAGGGAGACTATGGCTACACCTTC. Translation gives CASSPGIQGDYGYTF.

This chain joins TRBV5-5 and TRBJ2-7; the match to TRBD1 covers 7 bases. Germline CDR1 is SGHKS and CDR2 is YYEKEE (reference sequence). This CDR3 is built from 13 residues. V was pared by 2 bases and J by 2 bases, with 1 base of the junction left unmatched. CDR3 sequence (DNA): TGTGCCAGCAGCTTAGACAGGGCCTACGAGCAGTACTTC. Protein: CASSLDRAYEQYF. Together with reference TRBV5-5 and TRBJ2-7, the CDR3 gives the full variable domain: DAGVTQSPTHLIKTRGQQVTLRCSPISGHKSVSWYQQVLGQGPQFIFQYYEKEERGRGNFPDRFSARQFPNYSSELNVNALLLGDSALYLCASSLDRAYEQYFGPGTRLTVT.

Here the CDR3 DNA reads TGCGCCAGCAGCCAAGGACAGGGGTTAGGCTACACCTTC. Residues: CASSQGQGLGYTF. The rearrangement joins TRBV4-3 to TRBJ1-2, with 8 bases lining up with TRBD1. Trimming removed 1 base from V and 8 bases from J; junction bases left unmatched: 3. CDR1 and CDR2 (germline): LGHNA, YSLEER. The CDR3 is made up of 13 amino acids.

The chain's CDR3 is CASSQAAGLGAYEQYF. CDR3 nucleotide sequence: TGCGCCAGCAGCCAAGCGGCCGGACTCGGGGCCTACGAGCAGTACTTC. The genes are TRBV4-1 and TRBJ2-7; possible D gene TRBD2, 5 bases. CDR3 length: 16 residues. V was cut by 1 base and J by 2 bases, with 15 bases left in between. Germline V gene sequence: CDR1 MGHRA, CDR2 YSYEKL.

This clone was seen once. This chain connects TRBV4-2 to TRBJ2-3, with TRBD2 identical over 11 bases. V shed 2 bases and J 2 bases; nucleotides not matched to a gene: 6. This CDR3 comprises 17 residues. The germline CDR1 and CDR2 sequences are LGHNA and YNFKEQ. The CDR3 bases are TGTGCCAGCAGCCAACTCCCACTAGCGGGGGACACAGATACGCAGTATTTT. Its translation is CASSQLPLAGDTDTQYF.